This T cell receptor beta chain was profiled in a study of T cell changes during pregnancy in multiple sclerosis. Germline V lookup: CDR1 MGHRA, CDR2 YSYEKL. V was trimmed by 1 base and J by 0 bases, leaving 10 bases between them. CDR3 length equals 15 residues. TCRdb keeps only in-frame clones here, not all; method: immunoSEQ multiplex PCR. The sample includes 15,000 to 20,000 clones, 86% of them seen just once. Source: CD8+ T cells from peripheral blood mononuclear cells, taken in the third trimester of pregnancy. This clonotype originated in a female donor in good health, enrolled as a control in a pregnancy study. The rearrangement uses TRBV4-1 and TRBJ2-7; possibly TRBD2 for D (5 bases). In nucleotides, the CDR3 is TGCGCCAGCAGCCAAGGAGAGGGCCGCTCCTACGAGCAGTACTTC. Translated, it gives CASSQGEGRSYEQYF.